These 20 T cell receptor beta chains came from one sample sequenced in a study of CD8+CD57+ T cells in acquired aplastic anemia. Sequencing involved patients with CD8+CD57+ cell expansion previously shown by flow cytometry. Using genomic DNA as the template, TCR beta VDJ and CDR3 profiling was carried out. TCRdb redid the calling of the reads with MiXCR, one entry per CDR3 protein. The profile shows hundreds of thousands of distinct CDR3 sequences, approximately 45% of them singletons. Sequencing was carried out using sorted CD4+, CD8+, or CD8+CD57+ T cells (not recorded which) from PBMCs. All receptors derive from a human donor with aplastic anemia.

This clonotype appeared a few times. A much more abundant neighbour one base away suggests this may be a read error. A read error is likely, as this CDR3 ends without the conserved phenylalanine or tryptophan. V and J are TRBV5-6 and TRBJ1-6; D is undetermined. V gave up 5 bases and J gave up 7 bases, with 13 bases separating them. The germline V gene encodes CDR1 SGHDT and CDR2 YYEEEE. This CDR3 contains 14 residues. CDR3 nucleotide sequence: TGTGCCAGCAGGCCGAGCGGGGAAAATTCACCCCTCCACCTT. Amino acids: CASRPSGENSPLHL.

The chain links TRBV7-7 to TRBJ1-1; 7 bases align to TRBD1. The CDR3 consists of 15 residues. CDR1 is SSHAT and CDR2 is FNYEAQ in the germline V gene (reference sequence). Unmatched junction bases numbered 7, after V lost 5 bases and J lost 1 base. Written as DNA, the CDR3 is TGTGCCAGCAGCCCTAGGACAGGAGCGAACACTGAAGCTTTCTTT. This translates into CASSPRTGANTEAFF. Based on the CDR3 plus reference TRBV7-7 and TRBJ1-1, the full variable domain is GAGVSQSPRYKVTKRGQDVTLRCDPISSHATLYWYQQALGQGPEFLTYFNYEAQPDKSGLPSDRFSAERPEGSISTLTIQRTEQRDSAMYRCASSPRTGANTEAFFGQGTRLTVV.

This clonotype was seen at least ten times. The CDR3 here is CASSPQGSNQPQHF. DNA for the CDR3: TGTGCCAGCAGCCCACAGGGCAGCAATCAGCCCCAGCATTTT. The V gene is TRBV7-8, the J gene TRBJ1-5; D is perhaps TRBD1 (6 bases). Trimming cost V 5 bases and J 1 base, with 9 bases left between them. The CDR3 totals 14 residues. The germline V gene encodes CDR1 SGHVS and CDR2 FQNEAQ.

This clonotype has ten or more counts. The rearrangement links TRBV19 to TRBJ1-5; D perhaps matches TRBD1 (6 bases). Trimming pared 4 bases from V and 5 bases from J, leaving 18 bases between. The CDR3 spans 16 residues. Germline CDR1 reads LNHDA; CDR2 reads SQIVND (reference sequence). CDR3 loop: CASSRLTGYNHQPQHF. DNA for the CDR3: TGTGCCAGTAGTAGACTAACAGGGTACAACCATCAGCCCCAGCATTTT.

This clonotype was recorded a few times. The rearrangement uses TRBV12-3 or TRBV12-4 and TRBJ2-5; no clear D. V was trimmed by 2 bases and J by 4 bases, leaving 14 bases between them. This CDR3 is built from 15 residues. CDR3 coding DNA: TGTGCCAGCAGTTTATCCCGGGCAAAACGAGAGACCCAGTACTTC. This codes for CASSLSRAKRETQYF.

This clonotype has just a few counts. In DNA, the CDR3 is TGTGCCTGGAGCGTGAGGGGAACTAATGAAAAACTGTTTTTT. Translation gives CAWSVRGTNEKLFF. This chain joins TRBV30 and TRBJ1-4, with D perhaps matching TRBD1 (5 bases). The CDR3 runs to 14 residues. The V end was cut by 3 bases, the J end by 1 base, with 9 bases between. Germline CDR1 is GTSNPN and CDR2 is SVGIG (reference sequence).

This chain uses TRBV5-1 with TRBJ1-1, with a possible D match to TRBD1 (5 bases). Germline-derived CDR1 and CDR2 are SGHRS and YFSETQ. This CDR3 region has 12 residues. V lost 0 bases and J lost 11, with 11 bases in between. The CDR3 DNA follows: TGCGCCAGCAGCTTGGCAGGGAGTGATGCTTTCTTT. Its translation: CASSLAGSDAFF.

The chain couples TRBV12-3 or TRBV12-4 to TRBJ1-2, with TRBD1 matching over 7 bases. The CDR3 totals 14 residues. The J segment lost 0 bases and the V segment lost 5 bases, leaving 3 bases of the junction unmatched. The DNA of the CDR3 is TGTGCCAGCAGTCCGGGACAGACTAACTATGGCTACACCTTC. Its translation is CASSPGQTNYGYTF.

A word on this clonotype: A much larger clone is a single base away; this may be a read error. This chain joins TRBV4-1 and TRBJ2-7; TRBD2 matches at 9 bases. There are 14 residues in the CDR3. CDR1 MGHRA and CDR2 YSYEKL come from the germline V gene. The CDR3 spells CAGSQVGGGGEQYF. CDR3 bases: TGCGCCGGCAGCCAAGTTGGCGGGGGGGGAGAGCAGTACTTC.

V gene TRBV29-1 combines with J gene TRBJ2-7; possibly TRBD2 for D (6 bases). CDR1 and CDR2 (germline): SQVTM, ANQGSEA. The CDR3 runs to 13 residues. V was pared by 4 bases and J by 2 bases, with 12 bases between. In nucleotides, the CDR3 is TGCAGCGTTGTTCCGGGGGACCCCTACGAGCAGTACTTC. It is translated as CSVVPGDPYEQYF.

In DNA form, the CDR3 reads TGCGCCAGCAGCTTGACCGGGGAAGAAGATACGCAGTATTTT. Translated, it gives CASSLTGEEDTQYF. V is TRBV5-1 and J is TRBJ2-3, with a possible D match to TRBD2 (5 bases). The CDR3 sequence is 14 residues long. Trimming pared 1 base from V and 5 bases from J, leaving 11 bases between. Germline CDR1 reads SGHRS; CDR2 reads YFSETQ.

This clonotype showed up many times. The chain carries TRBV12-5 and TRBJ1-1, with 12 bases aligning to TRBD1. V lost 6 bases and J lost 7; bases outside the gene matches: 9. CDR1 is LGHNT, CDR2 FRNRAP, per germline. CDR3 size: 15 residues. CDR3 nucleotide sequence: TGTGCTAGTGGGGGGACAGGGGGCCGCCAATTTGAAGCTTTCTTT. This gives the protein CASGGTGGRQFEAFF.

This chain joins TRBV7-3 and TRBJ2-1; TRBD1 agrees at 8 bases. This CDR3 region has 13 residues. Germline V lookup: CDR1 SGHTA, CDR2 FQGTGA. The ends lost 5 bases at V and 10 bases at J; junction bases unmatched: 7. CDR3 in DNA: TGTGCCAGCAGCATGGACAGGGTGGACGAGCAGTTCTTC. Protein product: CASSMDRVDEQFF.

The rearrangement uses TRBV9 and TRBJ2-3; D unresolved. This CDR3 is 13 amino acids long. Trimming removed 0 bases from V and 5 bases from J, with 7 bases in between. Germline assignment: CDR1 SGDLS and CDR2 YYNGEE. The CDR3 DNA reads TGTGCCAGCAGCGTAGACGGCGAAGATACGCAGTATTTT. This sequence encodes CASSVDGEDTQYF.

A word on this clonotype: A clone one base away is much larger, so this may be a read error. The J gene is TRBJ2-1, the V gene TRBV20-1; either TRBD1 or TRBD2 may supply D (5 bases each). CDR3 length equals 13 residues. Germline CDR1 DFQATT, CDR2 SNEGSKA (reference sequence). This CDR3 is CSAKPGPGNGQFF. The CDR3 coding sequence is TGCAGTGCCAAACCGGGGCCTGGGAATGGGCAGTTCTTC.

The chain uses TRBV2 and TRBJ1-6; D unresolved. The length of the CDR3 is 13 residues. V was pared by 7 bases and J by 4 bases, with 8 bases between. Looked up from germline, CDR1 is SNHLY and CDR2 is FYNNEI. The CDR3 bases are TGTGCCAGCATCGGTATTTATAATTCACCCCTCCACTTT. Translating it yields CASIGIYNSPLHF. Variable domain in full (rest from reference TRBV2 and TRBJ1-6): EPEVTQTPSHQVTQMGQEVILRCVPISNHLYFYWYRQILGQKVEFLVSFYNNEISEKSEIFDDQFSVERPDGSNFTLKIRSTKLEDSAMYFCASIGIYNSPLHFGNGTRLTVT.

This clonotype appeared many times. The rearrangement joins TRBV10-1 to TRBJ1-2; 7 bases align to TRBD1. Germline V CDR1 and CDR2: WNHNN, SYGVQD (reference sequence). Losses at the gene ends were 5 bases for V and 8 bases for J; bases not matched to a gene: 11. This CDR3 has 14 amino acids. CDR3 DNA: TGCGCCAGCAGTCCGACAACAGGGGAATGGGGCTACACCTTC. Translated, it gives CASSPTTGEWGYTF.

The chain uses TRBV30 and TRBJ2-1, with 8 bases that match TRBD2. V shed 0 bases and J 5 bases; nucleotides not matched to a gene: 9. There are 16 residues in the CDR3. The V gene's germline CDR1 is GTSNPN and CDR2 SVGIG (reference sequence). The CDR3 DNA is TGTGCCTGGAGTGTAGTGGCCGGGGGGGCCAACAATGAGCAGTTCTTC. It specifies CAWSVVAGGANNEQFF. Full variable domain (outside the CDR3, taken from reference TRBV30 and TRBJ2-1): SQTIHQWPATLVQPVGSPLSLECTVEGTSNPNLYWYRQAAGRGLQLLFYSVGIGQISSEVPQNLSASRPQDRQFILSSKKLLLSDSGFYLCAWSVVAGGANNEQFFGPGTRLTVL.

The sample holds a few counts of this clonotype. The chain is built from TRBV12-3 or TRBV12-4 and TRBJ2-5, with 8 bases that match TRBD2. The CDR3 extends over 15 amino acids. The junction had 9 bases not matched to a gene; V was cut back by 7 bases and J by 2 bases. This chain's CDR3 is CASTTLAGPQETQYF. The CDR3 region has the DNA TGTGCCAGCACAACATTAGCGGGGCCACAAGAGACCCAGTACTTC.

J is TRBJ1-5 and V is TRBV6-1; D is perhaps TRBD1 (6 bases). From germline, CDR1 is MNHNS and CDR2 SASEGT. The CDR3 spans 14 residues. V was pared by 4 bases and J by 4 bases, with 11 bases between. Here the CDR3 DNA reads TGTGCCAGCAGTGTAAACAGGGAAAATCAGCCCCAGCATTTT. It codes for CASSVNRENQPQHF.